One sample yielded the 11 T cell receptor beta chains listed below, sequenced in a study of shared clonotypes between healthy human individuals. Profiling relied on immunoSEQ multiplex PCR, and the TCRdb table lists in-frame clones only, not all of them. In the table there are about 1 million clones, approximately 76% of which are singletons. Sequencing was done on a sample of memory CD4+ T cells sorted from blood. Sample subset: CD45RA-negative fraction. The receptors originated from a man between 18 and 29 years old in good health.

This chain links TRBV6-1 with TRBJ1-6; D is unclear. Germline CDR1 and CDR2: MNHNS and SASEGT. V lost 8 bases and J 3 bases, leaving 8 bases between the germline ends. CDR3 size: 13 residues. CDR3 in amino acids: CASLRDYNSPLHF. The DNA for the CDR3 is TGTGCCAGCCTCCGGGACTATAATTCACCCCTCCACTTT.

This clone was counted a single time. CDR3 in amino acids: CASSNLPSGSPDTQYF. As DNA, the CDR3 is TGTGCCAGCAGTAACCTACCTAGCGGGAGCCCAGATACGCAGTATTTT. J is TRBJ2-3 and V is TRBV7-8, with TRBD2 identical over 10 bases. J was trimmed by 4 bases and V by 6 bases; bases with no gene match: 10. Germline values: CDR1 SGHVS, CDR2 FQNEAQ. The CDR3 extends over 16 amino acids.

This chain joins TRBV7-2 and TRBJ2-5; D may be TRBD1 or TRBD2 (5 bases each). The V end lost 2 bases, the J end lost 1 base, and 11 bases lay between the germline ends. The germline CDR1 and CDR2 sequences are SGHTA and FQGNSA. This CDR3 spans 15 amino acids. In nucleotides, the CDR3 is TGTGCCAGCAGCTTAATCGGGGCGGTCCAAGAGACCCAGTACTTC. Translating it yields CASSLIGAVQETQYF.

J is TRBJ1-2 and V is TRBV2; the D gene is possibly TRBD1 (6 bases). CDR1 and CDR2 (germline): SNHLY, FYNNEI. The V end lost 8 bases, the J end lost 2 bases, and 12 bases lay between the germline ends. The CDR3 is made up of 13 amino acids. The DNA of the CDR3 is TGTGCCAGCTGGAGACAGGAGAACTATGGCTACACCTTC. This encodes CASWRQENYGYTF.

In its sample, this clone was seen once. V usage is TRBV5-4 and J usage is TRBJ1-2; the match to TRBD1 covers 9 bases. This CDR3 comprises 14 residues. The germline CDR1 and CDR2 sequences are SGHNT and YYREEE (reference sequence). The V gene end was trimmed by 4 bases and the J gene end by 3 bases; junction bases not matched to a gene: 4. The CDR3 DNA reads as TGTGCCAGCAGCCCCGACAGGGGGGACTATGGCTACACCTTC. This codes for CASSPDRGDYGYTF.

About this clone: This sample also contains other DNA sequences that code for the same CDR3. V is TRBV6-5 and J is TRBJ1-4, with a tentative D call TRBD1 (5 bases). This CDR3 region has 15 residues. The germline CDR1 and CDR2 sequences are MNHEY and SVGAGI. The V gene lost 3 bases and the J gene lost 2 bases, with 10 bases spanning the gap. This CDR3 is CASSYSGTTNEKLFF. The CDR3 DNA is TGTGCCAGCAGTTATTCCGGGACGACTAATGAAAAACTGTTTTTT.

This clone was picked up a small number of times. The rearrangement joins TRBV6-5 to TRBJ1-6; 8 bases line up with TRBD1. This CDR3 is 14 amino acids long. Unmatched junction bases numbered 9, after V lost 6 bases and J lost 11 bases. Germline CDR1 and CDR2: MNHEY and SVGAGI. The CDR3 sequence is CASRGQGERTPLHF. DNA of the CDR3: TGTGCCAGCAGAGGACAGGGTGAAAGGACACCCCTCCACTTT.

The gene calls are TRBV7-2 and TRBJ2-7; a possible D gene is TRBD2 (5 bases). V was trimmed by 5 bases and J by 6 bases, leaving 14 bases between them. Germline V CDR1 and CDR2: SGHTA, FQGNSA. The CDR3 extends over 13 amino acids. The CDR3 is CASSPEMGSEQYF. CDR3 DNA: TGTGCCAGCAGCCCCGAGATGGGGAGCGAGCAGTACTTC.

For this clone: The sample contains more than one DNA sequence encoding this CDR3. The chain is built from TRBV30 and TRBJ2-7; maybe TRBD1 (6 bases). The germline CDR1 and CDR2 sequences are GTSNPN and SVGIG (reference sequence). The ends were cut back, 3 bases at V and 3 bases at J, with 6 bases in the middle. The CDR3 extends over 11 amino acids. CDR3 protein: CAWRQGYEQYF. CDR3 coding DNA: TGTGCCTGGAGACAGGGCTACGAGCAGTACTTC.

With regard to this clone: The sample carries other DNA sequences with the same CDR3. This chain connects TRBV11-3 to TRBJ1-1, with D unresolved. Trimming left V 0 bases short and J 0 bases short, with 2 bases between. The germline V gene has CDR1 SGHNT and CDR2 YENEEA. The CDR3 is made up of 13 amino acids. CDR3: CASSLEVNTEAFF. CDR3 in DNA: TGTGCCAGCAGCTTAGAAGTGAACACTGAAGCTTTCTTT.

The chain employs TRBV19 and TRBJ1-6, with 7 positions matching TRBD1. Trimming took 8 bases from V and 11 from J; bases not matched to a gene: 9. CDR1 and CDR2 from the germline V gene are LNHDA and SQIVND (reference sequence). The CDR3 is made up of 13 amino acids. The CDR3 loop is CASVGQKGAPLHF. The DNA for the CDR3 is TGTGCCAGTGTGGGACAGAAAGGAGCACCCCTCCACTTT.